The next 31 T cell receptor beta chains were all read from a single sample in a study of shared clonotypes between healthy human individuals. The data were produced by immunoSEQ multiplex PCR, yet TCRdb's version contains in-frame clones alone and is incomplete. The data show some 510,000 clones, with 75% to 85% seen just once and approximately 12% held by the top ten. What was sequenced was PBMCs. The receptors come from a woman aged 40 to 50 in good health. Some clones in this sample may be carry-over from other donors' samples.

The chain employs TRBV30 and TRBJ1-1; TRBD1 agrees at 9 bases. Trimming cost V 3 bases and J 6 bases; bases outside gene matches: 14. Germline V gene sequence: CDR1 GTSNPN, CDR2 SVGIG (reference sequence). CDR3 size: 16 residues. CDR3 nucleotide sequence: TGTGCCTGGAGCGAAACGGACAGGGGATATCTCGCTGAAGCTTTCTTT. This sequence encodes CAWSETDRGYLAEAFF.

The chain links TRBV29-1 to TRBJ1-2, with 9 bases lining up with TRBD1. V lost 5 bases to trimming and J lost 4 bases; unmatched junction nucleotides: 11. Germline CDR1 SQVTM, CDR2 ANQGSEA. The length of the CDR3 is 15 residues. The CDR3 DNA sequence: TGCAGCGTTCACATTCCGGGACAGGGCCTCTATGGCTACACCTTC. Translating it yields CSVHIPGQGLYGYTF.

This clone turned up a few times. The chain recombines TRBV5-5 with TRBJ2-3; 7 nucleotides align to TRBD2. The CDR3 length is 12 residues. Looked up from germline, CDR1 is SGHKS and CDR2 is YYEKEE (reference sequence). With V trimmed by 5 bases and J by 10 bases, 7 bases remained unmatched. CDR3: CASRDKRGSQYF. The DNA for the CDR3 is TGTGCCAGCAGGGATAAGCGGGGTTCGCAGTATTTT.

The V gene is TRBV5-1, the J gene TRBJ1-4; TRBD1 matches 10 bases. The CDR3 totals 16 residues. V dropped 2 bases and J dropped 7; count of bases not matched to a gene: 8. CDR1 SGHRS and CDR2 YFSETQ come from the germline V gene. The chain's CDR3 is CASSLRARDRGEKLFF. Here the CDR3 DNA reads TGCGCCAGCAGCTTACGCGCTCGGGACAGGGGTGAAAAACTGTTTTTT.

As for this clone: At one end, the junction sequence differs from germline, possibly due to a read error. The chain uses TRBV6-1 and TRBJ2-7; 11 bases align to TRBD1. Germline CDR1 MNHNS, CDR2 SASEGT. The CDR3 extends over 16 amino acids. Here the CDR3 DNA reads TGTGCCAGCAGTGGGGCGTGGGGACAGGGGGAACGTCGTTTGAACTTC. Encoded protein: CASSGAWGQGERRLNF.

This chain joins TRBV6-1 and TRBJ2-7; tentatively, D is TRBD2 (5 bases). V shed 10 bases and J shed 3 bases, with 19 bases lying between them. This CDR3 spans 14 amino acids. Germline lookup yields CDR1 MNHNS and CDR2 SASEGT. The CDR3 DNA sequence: TGTGCCATACGACGGACTCTTTTCCACTACGAGCAGTACTTC. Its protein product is CAIRRTLFHYEQYF.

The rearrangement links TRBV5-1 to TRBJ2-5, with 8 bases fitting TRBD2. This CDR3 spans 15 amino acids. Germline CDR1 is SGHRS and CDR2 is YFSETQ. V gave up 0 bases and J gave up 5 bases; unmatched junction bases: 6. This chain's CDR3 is CASSLGAGGGETQYF. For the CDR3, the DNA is TGCGCCAGCAGCTTGGGGGCGGGAGGCGGCGAGACCCAGTACTTC.

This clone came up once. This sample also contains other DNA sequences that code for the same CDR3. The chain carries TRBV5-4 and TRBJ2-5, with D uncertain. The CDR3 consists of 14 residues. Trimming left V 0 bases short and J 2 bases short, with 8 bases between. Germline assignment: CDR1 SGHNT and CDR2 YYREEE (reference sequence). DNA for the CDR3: TGTGCCAGCAGCTTGGGTCAAACTCAAGAGACCCAGTACTTC. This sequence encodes CASSLGQTQETQYF.

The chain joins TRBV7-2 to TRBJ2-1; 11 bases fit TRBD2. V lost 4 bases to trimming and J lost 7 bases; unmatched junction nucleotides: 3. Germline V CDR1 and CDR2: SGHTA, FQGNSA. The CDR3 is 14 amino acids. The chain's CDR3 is CASSYWTSGNEQFF. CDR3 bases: TGTGCCAGCAGCTACTGGACTAGCGGGAATGAGCAGTTCTTC.

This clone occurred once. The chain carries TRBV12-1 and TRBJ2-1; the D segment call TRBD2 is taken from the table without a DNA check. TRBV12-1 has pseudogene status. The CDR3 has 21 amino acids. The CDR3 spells CASSASGGLAGGPWPYNEQFF. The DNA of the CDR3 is TGTGCCAGCAGCGCCTCGGGAGGCCTAGCGGGAGGGCCATGGCCCTACAATGAGCAGTTCTTC.

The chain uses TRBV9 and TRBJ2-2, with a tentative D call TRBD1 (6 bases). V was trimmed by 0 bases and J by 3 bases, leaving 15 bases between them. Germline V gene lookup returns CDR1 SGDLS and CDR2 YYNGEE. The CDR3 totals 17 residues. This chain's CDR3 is CASSVATGIRDTGELFF. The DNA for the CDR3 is TGTGCCAGCAGCGTAGCTACAGGGATTCGGGACACCGGGGAGCTGTTTTTT.

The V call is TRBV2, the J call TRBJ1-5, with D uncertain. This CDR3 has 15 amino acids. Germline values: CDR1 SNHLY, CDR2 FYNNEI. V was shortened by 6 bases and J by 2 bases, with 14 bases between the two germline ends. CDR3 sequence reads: CASSQTSRGNQPQHF. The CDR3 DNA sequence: TGTGCCAGCAGCCAGACCTCACGGGGCAATCAGCCCCAGCATTTT.

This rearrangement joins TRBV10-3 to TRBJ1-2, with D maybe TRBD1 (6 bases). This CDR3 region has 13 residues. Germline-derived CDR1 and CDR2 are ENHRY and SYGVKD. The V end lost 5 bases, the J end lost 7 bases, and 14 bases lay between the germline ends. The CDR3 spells CAISPDRSVGYTF. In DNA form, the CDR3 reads TGTGCCATCAGTCCTGACAGGTCGGTTGGCTACACCTTC.

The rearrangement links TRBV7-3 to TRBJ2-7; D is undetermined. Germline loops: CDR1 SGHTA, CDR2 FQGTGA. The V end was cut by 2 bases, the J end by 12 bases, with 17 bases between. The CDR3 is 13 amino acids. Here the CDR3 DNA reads TGTGCCAGCAGCTTAGGGGTTGGGCCCAGGCCGTACTTC. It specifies CASSLGVGPRPYF.

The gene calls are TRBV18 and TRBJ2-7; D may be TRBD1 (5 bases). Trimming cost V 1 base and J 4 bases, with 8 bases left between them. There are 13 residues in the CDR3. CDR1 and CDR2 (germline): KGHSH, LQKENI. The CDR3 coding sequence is TGTGCCAGCTCACCACTACAGGATTACGAGCAGTACTTC. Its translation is CASSPLQDYEQYF.

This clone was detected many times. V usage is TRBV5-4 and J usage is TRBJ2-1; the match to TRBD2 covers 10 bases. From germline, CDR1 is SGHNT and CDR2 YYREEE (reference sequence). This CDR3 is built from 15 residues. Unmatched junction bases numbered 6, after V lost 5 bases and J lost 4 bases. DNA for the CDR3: TGTGCCAGCAGAAAAGGGACTAGCGCGTACAATGAGCAGTTCTTC. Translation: CASRKGTSAYNEQFF. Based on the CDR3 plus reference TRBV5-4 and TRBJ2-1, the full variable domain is ETGVTQSPTHLIKTRGQQVTLRCSSQSGHNTVSWYQQALGQGPQFIFQYYREEENGRGNFPPRFSGLQFPNYSSELNVNALELDDSALYLCASRKGTSAYNEQFFGPGTRLTVL.

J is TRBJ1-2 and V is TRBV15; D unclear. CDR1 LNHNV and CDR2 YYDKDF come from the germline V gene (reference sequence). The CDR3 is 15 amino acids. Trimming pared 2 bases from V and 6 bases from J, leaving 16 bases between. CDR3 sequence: CATSRPPTGRNGYTF. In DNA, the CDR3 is TGTGCCACCAGCAGACCTCCCACGGGGAGGAATGGCTACACCTTC.

CDR3 sequence (DNA): TGTGCCATCAGTGATGGACAGGGGGCAGCAACAGAACAGCCCCAGCATTTT. The encoded protein is CAISDGQGAATEQPQHF. This rearrangement joins TRBV10-3 to TRBJ1-5, with 11 bases lining up with TRBD1. The ends lost 3 bases at V and 7 bases at J; junction bases unmatched: 11. Germline assignment: CDR1 ENHRY and CDR2 SYGVKD. This CDR3 has 17 residues.

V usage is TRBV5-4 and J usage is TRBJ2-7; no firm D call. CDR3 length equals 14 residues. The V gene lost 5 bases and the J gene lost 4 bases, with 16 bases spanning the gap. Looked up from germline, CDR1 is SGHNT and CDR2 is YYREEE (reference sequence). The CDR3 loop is CASRAGSGEYEQYF. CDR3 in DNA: TGTGCCAGCAGGGCCGGATCTGGGGAATACGAGCAGTACTTC.

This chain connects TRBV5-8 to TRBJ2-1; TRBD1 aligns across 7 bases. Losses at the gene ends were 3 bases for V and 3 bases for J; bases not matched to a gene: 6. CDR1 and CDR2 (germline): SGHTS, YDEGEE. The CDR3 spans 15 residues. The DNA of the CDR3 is TGTGCCAGCAGCTGGCTGACAGGGAACTACAATGAGCAGTTCTTC. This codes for CASSWLTGNYNEQFF.

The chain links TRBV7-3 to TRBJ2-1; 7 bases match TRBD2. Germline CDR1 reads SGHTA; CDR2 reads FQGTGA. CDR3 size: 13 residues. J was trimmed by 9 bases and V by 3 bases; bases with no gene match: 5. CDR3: CASSFGGKGEQFF. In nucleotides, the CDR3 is TGTGCCAGCAGCTTCGGGGGGAAGGGTGAGCAGTTCTTC.

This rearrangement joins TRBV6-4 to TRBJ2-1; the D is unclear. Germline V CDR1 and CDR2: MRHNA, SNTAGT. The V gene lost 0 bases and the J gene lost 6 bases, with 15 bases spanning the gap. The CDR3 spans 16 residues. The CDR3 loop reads CASSDSGLTSANEQFF. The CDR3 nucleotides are TGTGCCAGCAGTGACTCCGGCCTGACTTCGGCCAATGAGCAGTTCTTC.

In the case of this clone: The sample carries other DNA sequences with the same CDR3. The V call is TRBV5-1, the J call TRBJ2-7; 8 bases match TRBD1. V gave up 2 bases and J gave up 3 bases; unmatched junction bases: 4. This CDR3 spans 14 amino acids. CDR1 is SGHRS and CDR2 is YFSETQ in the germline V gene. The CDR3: CASSFGQGGYEQYF. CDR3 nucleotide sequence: TGCGCCAGCAGCTTTGGACAGGGTGGCTACGAGCAGTACTTC. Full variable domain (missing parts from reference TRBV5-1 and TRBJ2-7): KAGVTQTPRYLIKTRGQQVTLSCSPISGHRSVSWYQQTPGQGLQFLFEYFSETQRNKGNFPGRFSGRQFSNSRSEMNVSTLELGDSALYLCASSFGQGGYEQYFGPGTRLTVT.

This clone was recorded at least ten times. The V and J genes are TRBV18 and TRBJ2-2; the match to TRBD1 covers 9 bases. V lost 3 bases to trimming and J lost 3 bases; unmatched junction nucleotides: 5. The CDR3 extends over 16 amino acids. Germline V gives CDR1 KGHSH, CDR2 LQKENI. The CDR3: CASSPPTGGYTGELFF. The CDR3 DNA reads TGTGCCAGCTCACCTCCGACAGGGGGTTACACCGGGGAGCTGTTTTTT. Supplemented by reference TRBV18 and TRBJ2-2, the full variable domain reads NAGVMQNPRHLVRRRGQEARLRCSPMKGHSHVYWYRQLPEEGLKFMVYLQKENIIDESGMPKERFSAEFPKEGPSILRIQQVVRGDSAAYFCASSPPTGGYTGELFFGEGSRLTVL.

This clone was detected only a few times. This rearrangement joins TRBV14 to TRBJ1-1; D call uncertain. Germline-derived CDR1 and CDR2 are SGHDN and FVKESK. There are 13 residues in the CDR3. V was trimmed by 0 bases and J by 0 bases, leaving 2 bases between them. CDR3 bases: TGTGCCAGCAGCCAAGAACTGAACACTGAAGCTTTCTTT. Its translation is CASSQELNTEAFF.

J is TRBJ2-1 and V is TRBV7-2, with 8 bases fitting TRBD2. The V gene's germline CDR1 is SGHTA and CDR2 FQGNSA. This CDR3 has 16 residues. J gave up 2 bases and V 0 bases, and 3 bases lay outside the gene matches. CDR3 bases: TGTGCCAGCAGCTTAGCGGCGGGAGGCGCCTACAATGAGCAGTTCTTC. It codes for CASSLAAGGAYNEQFF.

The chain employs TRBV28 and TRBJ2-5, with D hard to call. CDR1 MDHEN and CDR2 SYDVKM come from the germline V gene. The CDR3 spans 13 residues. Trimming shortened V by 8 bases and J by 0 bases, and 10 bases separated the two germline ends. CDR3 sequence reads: CASVPRYQETQYF. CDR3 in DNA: TGTGCCAGCGTGCCCCGGTACCAAGAGACCCAGTACTTC.

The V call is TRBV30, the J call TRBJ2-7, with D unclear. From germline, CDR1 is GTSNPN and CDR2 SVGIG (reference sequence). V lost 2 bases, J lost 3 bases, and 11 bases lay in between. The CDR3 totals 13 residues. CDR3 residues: CAWSRLIYYEQYF. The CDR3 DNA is TGTGCCTGGAGTCGCTTGATCTACTACGAGCAGTACTTC.

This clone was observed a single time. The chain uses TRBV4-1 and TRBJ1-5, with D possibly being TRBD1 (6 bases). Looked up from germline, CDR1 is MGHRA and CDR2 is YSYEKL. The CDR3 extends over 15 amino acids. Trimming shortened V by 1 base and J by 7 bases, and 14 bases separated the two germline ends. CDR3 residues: CASSQGGGAAQPQHF. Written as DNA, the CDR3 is TGCGCCAGCAGCCAAGGCGGGGGGGCGGCCCAGCCCCAGCATTTT.

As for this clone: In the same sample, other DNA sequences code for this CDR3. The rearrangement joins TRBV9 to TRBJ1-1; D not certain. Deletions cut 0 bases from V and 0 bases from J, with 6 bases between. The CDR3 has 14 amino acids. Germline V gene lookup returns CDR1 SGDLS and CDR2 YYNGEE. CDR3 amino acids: CASSVDLMNTEAFF. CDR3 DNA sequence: TGTGCCAGCAGCGTAGACCTCATGAACACTGAAGCTTTCTTT.

CDR3 region: CASLRTGAAGEAFF. The DNA of the CDR3 is TGTGCCAGCCTAAGGACAGGGGCGGCTGGAGAAGCTTTCTTT. The genes are TRBV28 and TRBJ1-1, with TRBD1 matching over 9 bases. V lost 8 bases to trimming and J lost 8 bases; unmatched junction nucleotides: 12. Germline V lookup: CDR1 MDHEN, CDR2 SYDVKM. The CDR3 sequence is 14 residues long.